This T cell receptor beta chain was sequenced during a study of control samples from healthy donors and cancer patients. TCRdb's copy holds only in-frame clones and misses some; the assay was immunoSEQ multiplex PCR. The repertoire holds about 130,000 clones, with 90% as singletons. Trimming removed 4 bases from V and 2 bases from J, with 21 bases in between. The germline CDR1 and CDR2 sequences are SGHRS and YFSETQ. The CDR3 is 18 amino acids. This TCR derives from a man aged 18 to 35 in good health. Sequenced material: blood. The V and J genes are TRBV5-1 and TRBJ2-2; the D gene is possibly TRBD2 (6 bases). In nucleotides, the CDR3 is TGCGCCAGCAGCCCCTGGTATAGCGGTTCCGCTAACACCGGGGAGCTGTTTTTT. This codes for CASSPWYSGSANTGELFF.